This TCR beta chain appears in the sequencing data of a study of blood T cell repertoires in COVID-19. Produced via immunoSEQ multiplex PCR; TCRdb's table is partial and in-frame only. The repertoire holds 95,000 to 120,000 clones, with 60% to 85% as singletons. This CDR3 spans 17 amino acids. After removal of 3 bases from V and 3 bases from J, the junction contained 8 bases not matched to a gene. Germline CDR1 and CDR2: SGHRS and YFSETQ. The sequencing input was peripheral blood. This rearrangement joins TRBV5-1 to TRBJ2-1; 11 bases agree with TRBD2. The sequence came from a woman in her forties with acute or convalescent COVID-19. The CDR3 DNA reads TGCGCCAGCAGCTACACAGCTAGCGGGGGGAACTACAATGAGCAGTTCTTC. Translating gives CASSYTASGGNYNEQFF.